This entry lists 27 T cell receptor beta chains sequenced from one sample in a study of neurological immune-mediated disorders. TCRdb re-called the 5' RACE reads with MiXCR, one entry per CDR3 protein. The sample contains under 35,000 distinct CDR3 sequences, roughly 25% of which appear only once. Sequenced input: CD4+ T cells from blood. Source of these receptors: a man between 50 and 59 years old with HTLV-1-associated myelopathy (HAM/TSP).

Ten or more counts support this clonotype. In DNA, the CDR3 is TGTGCCAGCTCACCCGAGCAGATCCTAGCCAAAAACATTCAGTACTTC. Encoded protein: CASSPEQILAKNIQYF. The chain carries TRBV18 and TRBJ2-4; the D is unclear. Germline lookup yields CDR1 KGHSH and CDR2 LQKENI. V was cut by 3 bases and J by 0 bases, with 12 bases left in between. The CDR3 loop spans 16 amino acids. Full variable domain (remainder filled in from reference TRBV18 and TRBJ2-4): NAGVMQNPRHLVRRRGQEARLRCSPMKGHSHVYWYRQLPEEGLKFMVYLQKENIIDESGMPKERFSAEFPKEGPSILRIQQVVRGDSAAYFCASSPEQILAKNIQYFGAGTRLSVL.

This clonotype was detected many times. The chain couples TRBV3-1 to TRBJ2-5, with 7 bases matching TRBD1. The V gene's germline CDR1 is LGHDT and CDR2 YNNKEL (reference sequence). This CDR3 has 13 amino acids. Trimming took 4 bases from V and 5 from J; bases not matched to a gene: 4. CDR3 protein: CASSPTGRETQYF. CDR3 nucleotide sequence: TGTGCCAGCAGCCCGACAGGGCGGGAGACCCAGTACTTC.

V gene TRBV9 combines with J gene TRBJ1-1; 7 bases align to TRBD1. Germline CDR1 is SGDLS and CDR2 is YYNGEE. This CDR3 comprises 15 residues. With V trimmed by 5 bases and J by 1 base, 8 bases remained unmatched. In DNA form, the CDR3 reads TGTGCCAGCAGGCCCCCCGGGACAGAGAACACTGAAGCTTTCTTT. It yields the protein CASRPPGTENTEAFF.

V usage is TRBV12-3 or TRBV12-4 and J usage is TRBJ1-5; D gene ambiguous. Deletions cut 6 bases from V and 6 bases from J, with 12 bases between. The CDR3 length is 13 residues. CDR3 residues: CASSEQLSQPQHF. Here the CDR3 DNA reads TGTGCCAGCAGCGAACAATTAAGTCAGCCCCAGCATTTT.

The rearrangement links TRBV5-1 to TRBJ1-1; D not certain. The CDR3 loop spans 14 amino acids. The germline gives CDR1 SGHRS, CDR2 YFSETQ. V lost 0 bases, J lost 8 bases, and 14 bases lay in between. CDR3 nucleotide sequence: TGCGCCAGCAGCTTGGGGTTCTCTCCCTACGAAGCTTTCTTT. This gives the protein CASSLGFSPYEAFF. The variable domain in full, completed from reference TRBV5-1 and TRBJ1-1, reads KAGVTQTPRYLIKTRGQQVTLSCSPISGHRSVSWYQQTPGQGLQFLFEYFSETQRNKGNFPGRFSGRQFSNSRSEMNVSTLELGDSALYLCASSLGFSPYEAFFGQGTRLTVV.

This clonotype was observed at least ten times. The chain recombines TRBV7-9 with TRBJ2-2, with D unresolved. This CDR3 is built from 19 residues. Germline-derived CDR1 and CDR2 are SEHNR and FQNEAQ (reference sequence). With 5 bases removed from V and 0 bases from J, the gap between germline ends came to 22 bases. The CDR3 sequence is CASSPLRLRPLTNTGELFF. The CDR3 nucleotides read TGTGCCAGCAGCCCGCTCCGTTTGCGACCTCTTACGAACACCGGGGAGCTGTTTTTT. Full variable domain (missing parts from reference TRBV7-9 and TRBJ2-2): DTGVSQNPRHKITKRGQNVTFRCDPISEHNRLYWYRQTLGQGPEFLTYFQNEAQLEKSRLLSDRFSAERPKGSFSTLEIQRTEQGDSAMYLCASSPLRLRPLTNTGELFFGEGSRLTVL.

This clonotype was recorded many times. The chain combines TRBV20-1 with TRBJ1-1; D remains unclear. The ends were cut back, 7 bases at V and 4 bases at J, with 13 bases in the middle. The CDR3 loop spans 12 amino acids. CDR1 DFQATT and CDR2 SNEGSKA come from the germline V gene (reference sequence). The CDR3 spells CSGDLGFTEAFF. The DNA of the CDR3 is TGCAGTGGGGATTTGGGGTTCACTGAAGCTTTCTTT.

This clonotype was detected many times. The chain uses TRBV20-1 and TRBJ1-5, with D tentatively TRBD1 (6 bases). The CDR3 extends over 16 amino acids. V lost 6 bases and J lost 1, with 19 bases in between. Per germline, CDR1 DFQATT and CDR2 SNEGSKA (reference sequence). DNA of the CDR3: TGCAGTGCCTTATACATGCAGGGGAGAAGCAATCAGCCCCAGCATTTT. As protein: CSALYMQGRSNQPQHF.

This clonotype was detected many times. The gene calls are TRBV5-1 and TRBJ1-2, with D unclear. V was clipped by 7 bases and J by 2 bases, with 24 bases between them. Germline V gives CDR1 SGHRS, CDR2 YFSETQ. The CDR3 covers 17 residues. CDR3 nucleotides: TGCGCCAGCCGCCACGGGGATTCCAACCCTAGGAACTATGGCTACACCTTC. Protein: CASRHGDSNPRNYGYTF.

In this sample, this clonotype turned up many times. V gene TRBV6-5 combines with J gene TRBJ2-7; 8 bases align to TRBD2. In germline, CDR1 is MNHEY, CDR2 SVGAGI. CDR3 size: 15 residues. Losses at the gene ends were 2 bases for V and 2 bases for J; bases not matched to a gene: 5. CDR3 region: CASSYALAGTYEQYF. CDR3 DNA: TGTGCCAGCAGTTACGCGCTAGCGGGTACCTACGAGCAGTACTTC.

The chain recombines TRBV5-1 with TRBJ1-2; D unclear. V lost 4 bases, J lost 2 bases, and 9 bases lay in between. Per the germline V gene, CDR1 is SGHRS and CDR2 is YFSETQ. This CDR3 is 13 amino acids long. CDR3 sequence (DNA): TGCGCCAGCAGCAGCGATCCCAACTATGGCTACACCTTC. This codes for CASSSDPNYGYTF.

At least ten counts were recorded for this clonotype. The chain recombines TRBV3-1 with TRBJ1-6; D gene uncertain. Per germline, CDR1 LGHDT and CDR2 YNNKEL (reference sequence). V dropped 1 base and J dropped 6 bases, with 7 bases sitting between them. The CDR3 covers 14 residues. The DNA of the CDR3 is TGTGCCAGCAGCCAAGTGTCAGCTAATTCACCCCTCCACTTT. Its protein product is CASSQVSANSPLHF.

This clonotype was recorded at least ten times. The V and J genes are TRBV7-2 and TRBJ2-6, with a weak D call TRBD1 (6 bases). Germline V lookup: CDR1 SGHTA, CDR2 FQGNSA. V dropped 4 bases and J dropped 2 bases, with 12 bases sitting between them. The CDR3 contains 16 residues. Here the CDR3 DNA reads TGTGCCAGCAGCTCTGGACAGCTCGCTGGGGCCAACGTCCTGACTTTC. Its translation: CASSSGQLAGANVLTF.

J is TRBJ2-5 and V is TRBV24-1, with 8 bases lining up with TRBD1. Trimming cost V 3 bases and J 4 bases; bases outside gene matches: 3. This CDR3 region has 14 residues. Germline-derived CDR1 and CDR2 are KGHDR and SFDVKD. The CDR3 loop reads CATSDPGGAETQYF. DNA of the CDR3: TGTGCCACCAGTGATCCAGGGGGCGCAGAGACCCAGTACTTC.

This clonotype was detected ten times or more. The chain uses TRBV20-1 and TRBJ1-1; D gene unclear. CDR1 DFQATT and CDR2 SNEGSKA come from the germline V gene (reference sequence). The V end lost 0 bases, the J end lost 3 bases, and 5 bases lay between the germline ends. This CDR3 is 12 amino acids long. In nucleotides, the CDR3 is TGCAGTGCTAGAGATCTGTACACTGAAGCTTTCTTT. Its translation is CSARDLYTEAFF.

This clonotype appeared once. One end of the junction varies from germline; a read error may be responsible. The V and J genes are TRBV29-1 and TRBJ2-7; 7 bases fit TRBD2. This CDR3 has 12 residues. Germline V gives CDR1 SQVTM, CDR2 ANQGSEA. The CDR3 spells CSVEGEGGRRTF. In nucleotides, the CDR3 is TGCAGCGTTGAAGGGGAGGGAGGGCGCCGGACTTTC.

This clonotype was counted ten times or more. The chain combines TRBV18 with TRBJ2-7; TRBD1 might be the D (5 bases). CDR3 length: 14 amino acids. Germline assignment: CDR1 KGHSH and CDR2 LQKENI. V was pared by 4 bases and J by 4 bases, with 14 bases between. CDR3 coding DNA: TGTGCCAGCTCACAAGCCCGTACAGGATACGAGCAGTACTTC. This gives the protein CASSQARTGYEQYF.

This clonotype appeared many times. The V and J genes are TRBV6-4 and TRBJ2-1, with 9 bases identical to TRBD2. Trimming cost V 0 bases and J 4 bases; bases outside gene matches: 4. The CDR3 contains 16 residues. Germline V gene data show CDR1 as MRHNA and CDR2 as SNTAGT. The CDR3 sequence: CASSDSSSGSYNEQFF. DNA of the CDR3: TGTGCCAGCAGTGACTCGAGTAGCGGGAGTTACAATGAGCAGTTCTTC.

This clonotype was recorded at least ten times. The J gene is TRBJ1-2, the V gene TRBV3-1; D not certain. Germline CDR1 and CDR2: LGHDT and YNNKEL (reference sequence). V lost 4 bases to trimming and J lost 4 bases, with 13 bases between them. The CDR3 length is 14 residues. The CDR3 DNA reads TGTGCCAGCAGCCCGGTGGTTAGTTCCTATGGCTACACCTTC. It codes for CASSPVVSSYGYTF.

The chain combines TRBV24-1 with TRBJ1-5, with 7 positions matching TRBD1. The CDR3 loop spans 14 amino acids. Germline trimming cut 6 bases from V and 1 base from J; bases unmatched to any gene: 2. Germline V CDR1 and CDR2: KGHDR, SFDVKD. CDR3 amino acids: CATSPQGSNQPQHF. The CDR3 nucleotides are TGTGCCACCAGTCCACAGGGGAGCAATCAGCCCCAGCATTTT.

This clonotype was seen ten or more times. This chain uses TRBV5-5 with TRBJ2-3, with 12 positions matching TRBD2. V trimming: 0 bases; J trimming: 3 bases; junction bases outside the gene matches: 8. The CDR3 length is 18 residues. Germline CDR1 SGHKS, CDR2 YYEKEE (reference sequence). This CDR3 reads CASSLAASGGARTDTQYF. The CDR3 coding sequence is TGTGCCAGCAGCTTGGCGGCTAGCGGGGGGGCCCGGACAGATACGCAGTATTTT.

Sample share makes this clonotype medium-sized (0.01 to 0.1%). The chain has TRBV12-3 or TRBV12-4 and TRBJ1-6; D remains ambiguous. The CDR3 sequence is 11 residues long. Trimming took 8 bases from V and 14 from J, leaving 13 bases between them. In DNA form, the CDR3 reads TGTGCCAGCTCTCCTGGGTCGGCCCTCCACTTT. This translates into CASSPGSALHF.

This clonotype has at least ten counts. The V gene is TRBV10-3, the J gene TRBJ1-1; D is possibly TRBD1 (5 bases). The CDR3 contains 14 residues. Germline loops: CDR1 ENHRY, CDR2 SYGVKD. V lost 3 bases, J lost 5 bases, and 13 bases lay in between. The CDR3 loop reads CAISDWGEGTEAFF. CDR3 DNA: TGTGCCATCAGTGATTGGGGGGAGGGGACTGAAGCTTTCTTT.

The chain combines TRBV20-1 with TRBJ2-3; D uncertain. The CDR3 contains 15 residues. CDR1 and CDR2 (germline): DFQATT, SNEGSKA (reference sequence). V was cut by 3 bases and J by 0 bases, with 13 bases left in between. In nucleotides, the CDR3 is TGCAGTGCTAGGGTGGACGGTCCTAGCACAGATACGCAGTATTTT. This translates into CSARVDGPSTDTQYF.

The chain recombines TRBV6-1 with TRBJ2-7; D is unresolved. CDR1 and CDR2 (germline): MNHNS, SASEGT. Trimming shortened V by 10 bases and J by 2 bases, and 6 bases separated the two germline ends. This CDR3 has 10 amino acids. This CDR3 reads CATGPYEQYF. CDR3 in DNA: TGTGCCACCGGACCCTACGAGCAGTACTTC.

Of note for this clonotype: A much larger clone differs by one base, so this may be a read error. CDR3 nucleotides: TGCAGTTCTCTAAAACTAGCGGGAGGGCCCAATGAGCAGTTCTTC. Translated, it gives CSSLKLAGGPNEQFF. The genes are TRBV20-1 and TRBJ2-1, with 13 bases matching TRBD2. This CDR3 comprises 15 residues. Germline loops: CDR1 DFQATT, CDR2 SNEGSKA (reference sequence). The V and J ends lost 8 bases and 6 bases, in that order; junction bases with no gene match: 10.

This clonotype was found many times. The chain has TRBV28 and TRBJ2-7; D unresolved. V was trimmed by 8 bases and J by 1 base, leaving 9 bases between them. CDR1 MDHEN and CDR2 SYDVKM come from the germline V gene. There are 12 residues in the CDR3. The CDR3 region has the DNA TGTGCCAGCTTGGGCAATTCCTACGAGCAGTACTTC. It is translated as CASLGNSYEQYF. Full variable domain (remainder filled in from reference TRBV28 and TRBJ2-7): DVKVTQSSRYLVKRTGEKVFLECVQDMDHENMFWYRQDPGLGLRLIYFSYDVKMKEKGDIPEGYSVSREKKERFSLILESASTNQTSMYLCASLGNSYEQYFGPGTRLTVT.